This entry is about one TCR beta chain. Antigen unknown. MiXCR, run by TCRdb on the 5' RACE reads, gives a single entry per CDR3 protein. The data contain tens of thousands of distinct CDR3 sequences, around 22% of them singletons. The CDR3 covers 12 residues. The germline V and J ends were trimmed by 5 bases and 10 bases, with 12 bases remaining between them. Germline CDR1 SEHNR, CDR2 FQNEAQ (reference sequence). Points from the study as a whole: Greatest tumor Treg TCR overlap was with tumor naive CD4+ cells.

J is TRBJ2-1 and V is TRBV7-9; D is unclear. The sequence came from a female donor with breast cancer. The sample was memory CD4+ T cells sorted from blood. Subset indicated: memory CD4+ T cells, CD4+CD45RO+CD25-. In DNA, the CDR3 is TGTGCCAGCAGCCCCCCGGCCCCGGAGCAGTTCTTC. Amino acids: CASSPPAPEQFF.